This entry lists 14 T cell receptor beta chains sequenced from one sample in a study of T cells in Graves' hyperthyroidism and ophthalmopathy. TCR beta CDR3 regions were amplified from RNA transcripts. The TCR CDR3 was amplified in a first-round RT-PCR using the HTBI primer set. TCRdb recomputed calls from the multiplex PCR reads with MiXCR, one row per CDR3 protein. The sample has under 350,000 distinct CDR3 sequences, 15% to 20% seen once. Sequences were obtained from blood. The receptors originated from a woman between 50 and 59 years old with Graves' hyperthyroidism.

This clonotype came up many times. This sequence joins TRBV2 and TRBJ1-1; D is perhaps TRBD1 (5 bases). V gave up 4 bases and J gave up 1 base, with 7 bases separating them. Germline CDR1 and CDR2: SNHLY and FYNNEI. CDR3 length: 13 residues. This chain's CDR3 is CASSAQGNTEAFF. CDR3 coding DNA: TGTGCCAGCAGTGCGCAGGGGAACACTGAAGCTTTCTTT.

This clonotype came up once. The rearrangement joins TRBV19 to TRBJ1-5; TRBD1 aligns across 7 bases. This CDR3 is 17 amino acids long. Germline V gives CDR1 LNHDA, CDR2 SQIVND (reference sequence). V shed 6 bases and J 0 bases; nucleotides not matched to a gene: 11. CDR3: CASSPDRILYSNQPQHF. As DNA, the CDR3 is TGTGCCAGTAGCCCGGACAGGATCCTTTATAGCAATCAGCCCCAGCATTTT.

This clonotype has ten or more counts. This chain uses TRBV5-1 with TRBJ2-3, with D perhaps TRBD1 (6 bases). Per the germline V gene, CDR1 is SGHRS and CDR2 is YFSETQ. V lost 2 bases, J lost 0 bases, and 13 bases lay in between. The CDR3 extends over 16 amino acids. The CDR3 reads CASSFLKGESTDTQYF. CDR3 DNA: TGCGCCAGCAGCTTTCTCAAGGGGGAGAGCACAGATACGCAGTATTTT.

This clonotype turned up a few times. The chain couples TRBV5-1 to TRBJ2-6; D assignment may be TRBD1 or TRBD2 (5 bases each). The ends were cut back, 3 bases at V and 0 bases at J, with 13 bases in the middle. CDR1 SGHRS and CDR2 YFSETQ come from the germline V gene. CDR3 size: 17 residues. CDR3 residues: CASSWSGTDSGANVLTF. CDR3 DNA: TGCGCCAGCAGCTGGTCCGGGACGGACTCTGGGGCCAACGTCCTGACTTTC.

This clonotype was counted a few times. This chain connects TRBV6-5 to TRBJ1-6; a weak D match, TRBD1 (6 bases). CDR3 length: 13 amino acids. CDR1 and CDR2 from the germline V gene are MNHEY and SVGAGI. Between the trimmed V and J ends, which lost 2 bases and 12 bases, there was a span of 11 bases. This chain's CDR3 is CASSYGGHLPLHF. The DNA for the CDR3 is TGTGCCAGCAGTTACGGGGGACACTTACCCCTCCACTTT.

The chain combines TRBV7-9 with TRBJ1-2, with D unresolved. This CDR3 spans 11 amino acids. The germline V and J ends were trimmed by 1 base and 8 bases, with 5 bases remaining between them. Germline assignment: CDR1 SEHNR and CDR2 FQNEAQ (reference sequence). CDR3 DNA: TGTGCCAGCAGCTTAGAATTCGGCTACACCTTC. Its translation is CASSLEFGYTF. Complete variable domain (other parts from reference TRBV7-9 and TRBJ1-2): DTGVSQNPRHKITKRGQNVTFRCDPISEHNRLYWYRQTLGQGPEFLTYFQNEAQLEKSRLLSDRFSAERPKGSFSTLEIQRTEQGDSAMYLCASSLEFGYTFGSGTRLTVV.

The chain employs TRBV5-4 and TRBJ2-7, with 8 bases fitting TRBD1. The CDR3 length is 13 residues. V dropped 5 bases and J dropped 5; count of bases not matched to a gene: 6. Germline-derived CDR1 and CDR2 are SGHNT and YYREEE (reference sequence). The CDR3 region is CASSRNRGNEQYF. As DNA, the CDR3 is TGTGCCAGCAGTCGTAACAGGGGGAACGAGCAGTACTTC.

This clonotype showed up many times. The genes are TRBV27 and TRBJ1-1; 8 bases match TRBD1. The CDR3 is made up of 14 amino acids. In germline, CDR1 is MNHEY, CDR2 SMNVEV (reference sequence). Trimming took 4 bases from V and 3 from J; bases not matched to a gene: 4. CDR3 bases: TGTGCCAGCAGTTCCTGGACAGGGCACACTGAAGCTTTCTTT. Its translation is CASSSWTGHTEAFF.

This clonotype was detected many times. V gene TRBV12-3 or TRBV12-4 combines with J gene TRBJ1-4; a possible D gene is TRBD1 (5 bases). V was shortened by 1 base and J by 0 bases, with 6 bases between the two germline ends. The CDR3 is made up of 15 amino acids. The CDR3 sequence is CASSLGGATNEKLFF. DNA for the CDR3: TGTGCCAGCAGTTTAGGGGGGGCAACTAATGAAAAACTGTTTTTT.

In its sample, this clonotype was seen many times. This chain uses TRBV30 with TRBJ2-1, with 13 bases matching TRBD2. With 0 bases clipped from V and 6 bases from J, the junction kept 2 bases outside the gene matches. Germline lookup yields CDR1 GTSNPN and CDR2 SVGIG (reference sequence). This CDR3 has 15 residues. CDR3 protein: CAWSVGLAGRNEQFF. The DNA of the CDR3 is TGTGCCTGGAGTGTGGGACTAGCGGGACGCAATGAGCAGTTCTTC.

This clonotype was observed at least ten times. The CDR3 loop reads CASSPGQSAEAFF. DNA of the CDR3: TGTGCCAGCTCACCCGGACAGAGCGCTGAAGCTTTCTTT. The rearrangement joins TRBV18 to TRBJ1-1; TRBD1 might be the D (6 bases). This CDR3 has 13 residues. Germline V gene lookup returns CDR1 KGHSH and CDR2 LQKENI. Trimming pared 3 bases from V and 6 bases from J, leaving 11 bases between.

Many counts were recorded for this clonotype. In nucleotides, the CDR3 is TGTGCCAGCTCCCCCAACCGGGACTATACCTACGAGCAGTACTTC. Translation: CASSPNRDYTYEQYF. The chain uses TRBV18 and TRBJ2-7; 7 bases are shared with TRBD2. Unmatched junction bases numbered 10, after V lost 6 bases and J lost 2 bases. The CDR3 runs to 15 residues. Germline CDR1 reads KGHSH; CDR2 reads LQKENI. Based on the CDR3 plus reference TRBV18 and TRBJ2-7, the full variable domain is NAGVMQNPRHLVRRRGQEARLRCSPMKGHSHVYWYRQLPEEGLKFMVYLQKENIIDESGMPKERFSAEFPKEGPSILRIQQVVRGDSAAYFCASSPNRDYTYEQYFGPGTRLTVT.

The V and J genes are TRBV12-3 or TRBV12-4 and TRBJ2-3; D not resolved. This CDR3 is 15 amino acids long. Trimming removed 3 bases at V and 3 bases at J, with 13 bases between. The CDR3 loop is CASSFSAASTDTQYF. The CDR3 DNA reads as TGTGCCAGCAGTTTTTCGGCTGCTTCGACAGATACGCAGTATTTT.

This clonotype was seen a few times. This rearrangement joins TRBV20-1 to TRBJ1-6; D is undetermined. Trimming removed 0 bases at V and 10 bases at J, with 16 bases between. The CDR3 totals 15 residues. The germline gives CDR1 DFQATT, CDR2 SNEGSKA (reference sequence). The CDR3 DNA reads TGCAGTGCTAGAGATTATTCTGCGAGAGGATCACCCCTCCACTTT. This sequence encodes CSARDYSARGSPLHF.